What follows are 19 T cell receptor beta chains derived from one specimen sequenced in a study of blood T cell repertoires in COVID-19. This table comes from immunoSEQ multiplex PCR, and its TCRdb copy is limited to in-frame clones, with some not included. The table has about 130,000 clones, roughly four fifths seen once; the top ten hold about 13%. The sequencing sample was made of peripheral blood. The receptors were sampled from a human donor in a cohort sampled during active COVID-19.

This clone occurred many times. The V call is TRBV20-1, the J call TRBJ1-1, with 9 bases aligning to TRBD1. The J segment lost 5 bases and the V segment lost 3 bases, leaving 22 bases of the junction unmatched. This CDR3 spans 19 amino acids. CDR1 DFQATT and CDR2 SNEGSKA come from the germline V gene (reference sequence). The CDR3 loop reads CSASRPFTGQGYFRTEAFF. CDR3 nucleotides: TGCAGTGCTAGTAGACCCTTTACGGGACAGGGTTATTTTCGAACTGAAGCTTTCTTT.

The chain couples TRBV5-4 to TRBJ1-1; TRBD1 matches at 9 bases. J gave up 2 bases and V 5 bases, and 4 bases lay outside the gene matches. The CDR3 extends over 14 amino acids. Germline V CDR1 and CDR2: SGHNT, YYREEE (reference sequence). CDR3 protein: CASRRTGVNTEAFF. The DNA of the CDR3 is TGTGCCAGCAGGCGGACAGGGGTTAACACTGAAGCTTTCTTT.

The rearrangement joins TRBV4-1 to TRBJ2-7; 9 bases align to TRBD1. CDR3 length: 15 amino acids. Germline values: CDR1 MGHRA, CDR2 YSYEKL. V was pared by 5 bases and J by 4 bases, with 9 bases of the junction left unmatched. CDR3 region: CASSYRGLPGYEQYF. In DNA form, the CDR3 reads TGCGCCAGCAGCTACAGGGGGCTCCCCGGTTACGAGCAGTACTTC.

This clone has just one count. The rearrangement joins TRBV5-6 to TRBJ1-5; D unresolved. The CDR3 runs to 13 residues. The V and J ends lost 3 bases and 7 bases respectively, with 11 bases between them. Germline V gene sequence: CDR1 SGHDT, CDR2 YYEEEE. As DNA, the CDR3 is TGTGCCAGCAGCTCGGCCGACGGGCAGCCCCAGCATTTT. Its protein is CASSSADGQPQHF.

This sequence joins TRBV5-1 and TRBJ2-1; the D gene is possibly TRBD2 (6 bases). Looked up from germline, CDR1 is SGHRS and CDR2 is YFSETQ. Trimming removed 4 bases from V and 4 bases from J, with 18 bases in between. The CDR3 totals 16 residues. CDR3 region: CASSRLVSRPYNEQFF. The CDR3 coding sequence is TGCGCCAGCAGCAGACTAGTAAGTCGGCCTTACAATGAGCAGTTCTTC.

In regard to this clone: The identical CDR3 is also encoded by other nucleotide sequences in the sample. This rearrangement joins TRBV27 to TRBJ2-3; TRBD2 matches 7 bases. Germline V gives CDR1 MNHEY, CDR2 SMNVEV (reference sequence). This CDR3 is built from 14 residues. V shed 3 bases, J shed 5 bases, and the junction held 5 bases outside the gene matches. The CDR3 here is CASSFSGGEDTQYF. CDR3 nucleotides: TGTGCCAGCAGTTTTTCTGGGGGGGAAGATACGCAGTATTTT.

The chain links TRBV5-4 to TRBJ2-7; 10 nucleotides agree with TRBD1. This CDR3 has 16 residues. Germline CDR1 and CDR2: SGHNT and YYREEE (reference sequence). V shed 0 bases, J shed 3 bases, and the junction held 6 bases outside the gene matches. CDR3 in DNA: TGTGCCAGCAGCTTGGGGTCCGGGACAGGGGTCTACGAGCAGTACTTC. Translating gives CASSLGSGTGVYEQYF.

This sequence joins TRBV6-5 and TRBJ1-2; D perhaps matches TRBD1 (6 bases). The CDR3 totals 14 residues. CDR1 is MNHEY, CDR2 SVGAGI, per germline. V was pared by 6 bases and J by 3 bases, with 14 bases between. This CDR3 reads CASRRVGGDYGYTF. CDR3 nucleotides: TGTGCCAGCAGGAGGGTAGGGGGGGACTATGGCTACACCTTC.

The CDR3 here is CASSLGGGSYEQYF. DNA for the CDR3: TGTGCCAGCAGCTTGGGCGGGGGCTCCTACGAGCAGTACTTC. This rearrangement joins TRBV3-1 (or the pseudogene TRBV3-2) to TRBJ2-7, with 7 bases that match TRBD2. The junction had 4 bases not matched to a gene; V was cut back by 5 bases and J by 0 bases. Germline V gene lookup returns CDR1 LGHDT and CDR2 YNNKEL (reference sequence). This CDR3 is 14 amino acids long.

The CDR3: CASNEYSNQPQHF. The DNA of the CDR3 is TGTGCCAGCAACGAGTATAGCAATCAGCCCCAGCATTTT. This chain links TRBV2 with TRBJ1-5; D uncertain. CDR1 and CDR2 (germline): SNHLY, FYNNEI. The CDR3 is made up of 13 amino acids. Deletions cut 7 bases from V and 0 bases from J, with 7 bases between.

J is TRBJ2-7 and V is TRBV30, with a weak D call TRBD1 (6 bases). There are 16 residues in the CDR3. CDR1 is GTSNPN, CDR2 SVGIG, per germline (reference sequence). The germline V and J ends were trimmed by 2 bases and 10 bases, with 27 bases remaining between them. CDR3 in DNA: TGTGCCTGGAGTCGGGACAACGTGGCCAAAGGATTTAGTCAGTACTTC. Translating gives CAWSRDNVAKGFSQYF.

The V gene is TRBV5-1, the J gene TRBJ1-1; D call uncertain. V shed 7 bases and J shed 1 base, with 11 bases lying between them. Per germline, CDR1 SGHRS and CDR2 YFSETQ. The CDR3 is 13 amino acids. Here the CDR3 reads CASGKGENTEAFF. CDR3 nucleotide sequence: TGCGCCAGCGGGAAGGGAGAGAACACTGAAGCTTTCTTT.

The chain employs TRBV6-5 and TRBJ1-2, with D hard to call. Trimming pared 5 bases from V and 4 bases from J, leaving 17 bases between. The CDR3 runs to 15 residues. The germline gives CDR1 MNHEY, CDR2 SVGAGI. The CDR3 loop reads CASSPGEGHLYGYTF. CDR3 DNA: TGTGCCAGCAGTCCCGGGGAGGGCCACCTCTATGGCTACACCTTC.

V is TRBV19 and J is TRBJ1-5; 9 bases match TRBD1. The CDR3 has 15 residues. From germline, CDR1 is LNHDA and CDR2 SQIVND (reference sequence). V lost 7 bases and J lost 4; bases outside the gene matches: 8. This CDR3 is CASTIRDRENQPQHF. The DNA of the CDR3 is TGTGCCAGTACCATCCGGGACAGGGAAAATCAGCCCCAGCATTTT.

In this sample, this clone turned up a few times. CDR3 region: CATSRDRGGGASEQFF. The CDR3, as DNA: TGTGCCACCAGCAGAGATAGAGGCGGGGGGGCCAGTGAGCAGTTCTTC. This chain joins TRBV15 and TRBJ2-1, with 9 nucleotides matching TRBD2. Germline CDR1 reads LNHNV; CDR2 reads YYDKDF (reference sequence). This CDR3 is 16 amino acids long. V gave up 0 bases and J gave up 9 bases; unmatched junction bases: 9.

The chain joins TRBV13 to TRBJ2-2, with D perhaps TRBD2 (6 bases). The CDR3 contains 16 residues. Germline CDR1 is PRHDT and CDR2 is FYEKMQ (reference sequence). V was trimmed by 1 base and J by 4 bases, leaving 13 bases between them. The CDR3 DNA reads TGTGCCAGCAGCTTAGAAGGAGGGCGAGGCACCGGGGAGCTGTTTTTT. Translating gives CASSLEGGRGTGELFF.

The chain recombines TRBV6-6 with TRBJ1-3, with 7 bases matching TRBD1. The CDR3 totals 15 residues. The V gene's germline CDR1 is MNHNY and CDR2 SVGAGI (reference sequence). V was clipped by 5 bases and J by 1 base; unmatched bases: 5. DNA for the CDR3: TGTGCCAGCAGTCAACAGGGGACTTCTGGAAACACCATATATTTT. Translating it yields CASSQQGTSGNTIYF.

CDR3 DNA: TGTGCCAGCAGTCCCACGGCGGTATTCGGAGAGCCCCAGCATTTT. This codes for CASSPTAVFGEPQHF. The V gene is TRBV6-5, the J gene TRBJ1-5, with D unclear. Germline V gene lookup returns CDR1 MNHEY and CDR2 SVGAGI. V was trimmed by 5 bases and J by 8 bases, leaving 19 bases between them. The CDR3 spans 15 residues.

Many counts were recorded for this clone. The V gene is TRBV2, the J gene TRBJ2-3; 13 bases align to TRBD2. V lost 5 bases and J lost 5; bases outside the gene matches: 10. Germline V gene sequence: CDR1 SNHLY, CDR2 FYNNEI. The length of the CDR3 is 17 residues. CDR3 sequence: CASSPQTSGGRGDTQYF. The CDR3 DNA reads as TGTGCCAGCAGTCCGCAGACTAGCGGGGGGAGAGGAGATACGCAGTATTTT.